Shown below are 13 T cell receptor beta chains from a single sample sequenced in a study of T cells in Graves' hyperthyroidism and ophthalmopathy. Using RNA transcripts as the source, TCR beta CDR3 regions were amplified. The HTBI set primed first-round TCR CDR3 RT-PCR. TCRdb used MiXCR to reprocess the multiplex PCR reads, holding one entry per CDR3 protein. There are about 710,000 distinct CDR3 sequences in the sample; around 15% occur only once, and over 7.5% lies in the top ten. The source material was blood. These receptors all come from a young man with Graves' hyperthyroidism.

This clonotype was seen repeatedly, ten times or more. J is TRBJ2-1 and V is TRBV27, with D tentatively TRBD1 or TRBD2 (5 bases each). Germline V gene lookup returns CDR1 MNHEY and CDR2 SMNVEV (reference sequence). Trimming took off 2 bases at V and 4 bases at J, with 12 bases between the two ends. The CDR3 contains 15 residues. The CDR3 DNA is TGTGCCAGCAGTTTACAGGGAGAGGGGTACAATGAGCAGTTCTTC. It codes for CASSLQGEGYNEQFF.

This clonotype appeared many times. This CDR3 reads CASSPGAESNQPQHF. CDR3 coding DNA: TGTGCCAGCAGCCCAGGGGCAGAAAGCAATCAGCCCCAGCATTTT. This chain uses TRBV28 with TRBJ1-5; D may be TRBD1 (6 bases). V lost 6 bases, J lost 1 base, and 13 bases lay in between. The germline V gene encodes CDR1 MDHEN and CDR2 SYDVKM. CDR3 length: 15 residues.

The sample holds a few counts of this clonotype. The chain is built from TRBV12-3 or TRBV12-4 and TRBJ1-3, with D perhaps matching TRBD1 (5 bases). The CDR3 runs 13 residues. V gave up 6 bases and J gave up 3 bases, with 9 bases separating them. For the CDR3, the DNA is TGTGCCAGCAGGCAACAGGTTGGAAACACCATATATTTT. It codes for CASRQQVGNTIYF.

This clonotype occurred many times. This chain links TRBV7-9 with TRBJ2-7, with D tentatively TRBD2 (6 bases). Germline CDR1 is SEHNR and CDR2 is FQNEAQ (reference sequence). The V end was cut by 2 bases, the J end by 5 bases, with 13 bases between. This CDR3 has 14 amino acids. CDR3 DNA: TGTGCCAGCAGCTTAATGGAGGGCCTCAACGAGCAGTACTTC. The encoded protein is CASSLMEGLNEQYF.

This clonotype occurred a few times. Here the CDR3 reads CASSQVTRGRDNEQFF. The CDR3, as DNA: TGTGCCAGCAGCCAAGTCACCCGCGGGAGGGACAATGAGCAGTTCTTC. The chain uses TRBV4-2 and TRBJ2-1; 9 bases are shared with TRBD2. Germline CDR1 is LGHNA and CDR2 is YNFKEQ. The CDR3 loop spans 16 amino acids. The J segment lost 5 bases and the V segment lost 1 base, leaving 6 bases of the junction unmatched.

In this sample, this clonotype turned up many times. The chain couples TRBV6-5 to TRBJ1-2, with TRBD1 matching over 7 bases. CDR1 and CDR2 from the germline V gene are MNHEY and SVGAGI. The CDR3 length is 14 residues. Trimming at V came to 0 bases and at J to 3 bases, leaving 1 base not matched to a gene. The CDR3 loop is CASSYSGTDYGYTF. The DNA for the CDR3 is TGTGCCAGCAGTTACTCCGGGACAGACTATGGCTACACCTTC.

This clonotype has just a few counts. The chain recombines TRBV28 with TRBJ2-7, with a tentative D call TRBD1 (6 bases). From germline, CDR1 is MDHEN and CDR2 SYDVKM. The V and J ends lost 4 bases and 4 bases respectively, with 11 bases between them. The CDR3 is made up of 13 amino acids. As DNA, the CDR3 is TGTGCCAGCAGTTCCAGGACAGTTTACGAGCAGTACTTC. Translated: CASSSRTVYEQYF.

In DNA form, the CDR3 reads TGCGCCAGCAGCCTGGGGACACGGGCCGGGGAGTACTTC. Translated: CASSLGTRAGEYF. The chain carries TRBV5-1 and TRBJ2-5, with D tentatively TRBD1 (6 bases). Trimming took 4 bases from V and 12 from J, leaving 19 bases between them. The CDR3 has 13 residues. Per germline, CDR1 SGHRS and CDR2 YFSETQ.

The rearrangement joins TRBV19 to TRBJ1-1; D uncertain. The CDR3 is made up of 15 amino acids. Germline V gene lookup returns CDR1 LNHDA and CDR2 SQIVND (reference sequence). Trimming left V 2 bases short and J 0 bases short, with 10 bases between. CDR3 region: CASSITSALNTEAFF. The CDR3 coding sequence is TGTGCCAGTAGTATAACTTCAGCGTTGAACACTGAAGCTTTCTTT.

This clonotype came up many times. The V and J genes are TRBV7-9 and TRBJ2-7, with D perhaps given as TRBD1 or TRBD2 (6 bases each). The CDR3 spans 16 residues. The germline V and J ends were trimmed by 5 bases and 2 bases, with 19 bases remaining between them. The germline V gene encodes CDR1 SEHNR and CDR2 FQNEAQ (reference sequence). CDR3: CASSGGLTGFAYEQYF. The CDR3 region has the DNA TGTGCCAGCAGCGGGGGGCTAACAGGTTTTGCCTACGAGCAGTACTTC.

This clonotype was seen only a few times. The rearrangement links TRBV10-3 to TRBJ2-1; 10 positions agree with TRBD1. CDR1 ENHRY and CDR2 SYGVKD come from the germline V gene. Trimming at V came to 11 bases and at J to 15 bases, leaving 10 bases not matched to a gene. The CDR3 extends over 11 amino acids. CDR3 DNA sequence: TGTGCCTCCGAAGGGGACAGGGGACCGTTCTTC. Protein: CASEGDRGPFF.

In this sample, this clonotype turned up many times. The genes are TRBV28 and TRBJ2-1; 9 bases line up with TRBD2. After removal of 7 bases from V and 2 bases from J, the junction contained 3 bases not matched to a gene. Germline V CDR1 and CDR2: MDHEN, SYDVKM. CDR3 length: 14 amino acids. The CDR3 nucleotides are TGTGCCAGCACCGAGCGGGAGGCCTACAATGAGCAGTTCTTC. Protein product: CASTEREAYNEQFF.

The chain is built from TRBV6-2 or TRBV6-3 and TRBJ2-3; TRBD2 aligns across 12 bases. Looked up from germline, CDR1 is MNHEY and CDR2 is SVGEGT. The CDR3 loop spans 14 amino acids. The trim removed 8 bases at V and 3 bases at J, leaving 3 bases unmatched. Here the CDR3 DNA reads TGTGCCAGCGCCCTAGCGGGGGGGACAGATACGCAGTATTTT. Translation: CASALAGGTDTQYF.